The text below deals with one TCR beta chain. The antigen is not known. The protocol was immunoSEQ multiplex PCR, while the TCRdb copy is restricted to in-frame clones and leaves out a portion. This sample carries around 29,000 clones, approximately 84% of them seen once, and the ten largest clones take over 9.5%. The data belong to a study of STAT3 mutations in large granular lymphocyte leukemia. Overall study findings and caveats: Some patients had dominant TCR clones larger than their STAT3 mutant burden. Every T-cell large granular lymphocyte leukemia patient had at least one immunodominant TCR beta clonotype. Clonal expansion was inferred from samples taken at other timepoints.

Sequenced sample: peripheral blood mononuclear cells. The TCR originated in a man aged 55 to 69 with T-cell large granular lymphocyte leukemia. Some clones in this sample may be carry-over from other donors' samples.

CDR3 in DNA: TGTGCCAGCGGCAGCACGAACTATGGCTACACCTTC. Protein sequence: CASGSTNYGYTF. The V and J genes are TRBV6-1 and TRBJ1-2; D gene ambiguous. Trimming took off 8 bases at V and 2 bases at J, with 9 bases between the two ends. This CDR3 is 12 amino acids long. In germline, CDR1 is MNHNS, CDR2 SASEGT.